The present T cell receptor beta chain was sequenced within a study of cytomegalovirus exposure and HLA in healthy donors. Turning to the study itself: The same platform was used for the roughly 120 validation repertoires as for the approximately 610 first-cohort repertoires, as reported in a later analysis. Study-wide findings and caveats: Researchers catalogued 150 or so TCR beta chains as cytomegalovirus-associated.

Details on this clone: No antigen is known for it.

Germline-derived CDR1 and CDR2 are MGHRA and YSYEKL. The V end was cut by 5 bases, the J end by 2 bases, with 15 bases between. This CDR3 is built from 15 residues. TCRdb's table, derived via immunoSEQ multiplex PCR, lists solely in-frame clones and lacks some. The sample comprises 220,000 or so clones, 80% to 90% of which are singletons, and 2% rests with the top ten. The sequence was collected from a woman under 30 in good health and CMV-seropositive. This sequence joins TRBV4-1 and TRBJ1-1; D might be TRBD1 (6 bases). Input material: PBMCs. The CDR3 coding sequence is TGCGCCAGCAGCACCCGGACAGCTCCCAACACTGAAGCTTTCTTT. Translated: CASSTRTAPNTEAFF.